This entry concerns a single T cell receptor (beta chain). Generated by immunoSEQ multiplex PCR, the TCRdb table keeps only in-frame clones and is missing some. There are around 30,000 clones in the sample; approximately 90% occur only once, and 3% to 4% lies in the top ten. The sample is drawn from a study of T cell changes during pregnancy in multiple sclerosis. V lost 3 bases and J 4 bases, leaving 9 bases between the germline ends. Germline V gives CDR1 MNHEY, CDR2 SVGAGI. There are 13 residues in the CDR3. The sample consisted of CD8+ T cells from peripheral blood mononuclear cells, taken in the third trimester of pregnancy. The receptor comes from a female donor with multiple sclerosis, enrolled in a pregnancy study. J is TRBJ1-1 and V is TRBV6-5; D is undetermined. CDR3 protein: CASSYSEGTEAFF. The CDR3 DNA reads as TGTGCCAGCAGTTATTCTGAGGGCACTGAAGCTTTCTTT.